This T cell receptor beta chain was captured by sequencing in a study of cytomegalovirus exposure and HLA in healthy donors. Study-wide points: Most sequenced TCRs were rare (though some public TCRs occurred in many donors).

CDR1 is SNHLY, CDR2 FYNNEI, per germline. The CDR3 runs to 12 residues. V lost 5 bases, J lost 3 bases, and 8 bases lay in between. A word on this clone: Antigen specificity is unknown.

Primers included in the PCR were 60 Vbeta and 13 Jbeta primers. Only in-frame clones appear in the TCRdb table, and some are missing; sequencing was by immunoSEQ multiplex PCR. The table has 75,000 to 90,000 clones, 55% to 65% seen once. The receptor was derived from a woman in her forties in good health and CMV-seropositive. Specimen: PBMCs. This chain connects TRBV2 to TRBJ2-7; tentative D call: TRBD1 (5 bases). In DNA, the CDR3 is TGTGCCAGCAGTCAGGGAATCTACGAGCAGTACTTC. Amino acid sequence: CASSQGIYEQYF.